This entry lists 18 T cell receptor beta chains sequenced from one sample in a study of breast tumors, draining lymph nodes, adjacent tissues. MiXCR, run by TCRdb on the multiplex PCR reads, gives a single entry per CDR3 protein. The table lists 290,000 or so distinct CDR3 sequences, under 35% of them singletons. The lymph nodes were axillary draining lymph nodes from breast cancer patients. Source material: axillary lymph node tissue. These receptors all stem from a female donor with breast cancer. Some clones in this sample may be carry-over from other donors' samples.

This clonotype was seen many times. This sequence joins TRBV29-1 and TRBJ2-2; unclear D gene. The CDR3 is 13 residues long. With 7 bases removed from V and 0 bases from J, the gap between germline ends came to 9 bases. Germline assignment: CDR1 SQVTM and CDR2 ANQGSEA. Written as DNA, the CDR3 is TGCAGCGCCGCACGCGCGAACACCGGGGAGCTGTTTTTT. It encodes CSAARANTGELFF.

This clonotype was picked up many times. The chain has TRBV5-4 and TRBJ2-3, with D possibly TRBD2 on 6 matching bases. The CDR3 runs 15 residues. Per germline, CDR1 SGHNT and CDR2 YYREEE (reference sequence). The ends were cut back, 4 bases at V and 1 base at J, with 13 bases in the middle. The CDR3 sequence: CASSPGGLGTDTQYF. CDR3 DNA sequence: TGTGCCAGCAGCCCCGGGGGTCTGGGCACAGATACGCAGTATTTT.

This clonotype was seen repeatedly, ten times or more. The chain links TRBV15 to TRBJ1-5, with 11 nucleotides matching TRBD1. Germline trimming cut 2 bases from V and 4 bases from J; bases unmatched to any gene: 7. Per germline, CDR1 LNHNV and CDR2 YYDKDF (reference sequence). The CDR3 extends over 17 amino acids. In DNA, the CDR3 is TGTGCCACCAGCAGATCTCTAGGGACAGGGGGGAATCAGCCCCAGCATTTT. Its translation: CATSRSLGTGGNQPQHF.

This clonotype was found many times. CDR3 residues: CATSGLRGKSYNEQFF. CDR3 nucleotides: TGTGCCACCAGTGGCCTCAGGGGGAAGTCCTACAATGAGCAGTTCTTC. The V call is TRBV24-1, the J call TRBJ2-1; TRBD1 matches 7 bases. Trimming cost V 5 bases and J 1 base; bases outside gene matches: 7. This CDR3 region has 16 residues. Germline V lookup: CDR1 KGHDR, CDR2 SFDVKD.

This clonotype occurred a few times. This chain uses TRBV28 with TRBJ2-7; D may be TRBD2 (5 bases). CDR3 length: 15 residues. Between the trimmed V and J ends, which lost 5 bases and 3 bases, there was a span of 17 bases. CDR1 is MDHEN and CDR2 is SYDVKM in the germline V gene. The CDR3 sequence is CASSPLHPGIYEQYF. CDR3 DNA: TGTGCCAGCAGTCCACTACACCCCGGGATCTACGAGCAGTACTTC.

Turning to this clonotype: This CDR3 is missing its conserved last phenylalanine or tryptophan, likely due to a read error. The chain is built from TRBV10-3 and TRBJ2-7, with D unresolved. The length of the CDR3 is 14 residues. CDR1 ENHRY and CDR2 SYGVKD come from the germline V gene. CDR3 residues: CASSLTQPPYEQYL. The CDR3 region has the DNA TGTGCCAGCAGTTTGACCCAACCCCCTTACGAGCAGTACTTG.

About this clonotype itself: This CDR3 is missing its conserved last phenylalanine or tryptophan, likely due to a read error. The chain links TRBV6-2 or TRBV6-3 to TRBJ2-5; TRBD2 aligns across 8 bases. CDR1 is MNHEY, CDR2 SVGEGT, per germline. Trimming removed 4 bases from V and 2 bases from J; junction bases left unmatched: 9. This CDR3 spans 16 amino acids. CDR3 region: CASSSVAGSTQETQYC. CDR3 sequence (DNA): TGTGCCAGCAGTTCCGTAGCGGGGTCGACGCAAGAGACCCAGTACTGC.

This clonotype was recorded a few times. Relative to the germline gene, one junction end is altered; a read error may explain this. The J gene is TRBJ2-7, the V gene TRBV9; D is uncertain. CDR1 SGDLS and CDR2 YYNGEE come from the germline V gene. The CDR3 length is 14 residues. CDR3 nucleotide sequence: TGTGCCAGCAGCGTAGGTAGGGTGGGGTACGAGCAGTCCTTC. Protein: CASSVGRVGYEQSF.

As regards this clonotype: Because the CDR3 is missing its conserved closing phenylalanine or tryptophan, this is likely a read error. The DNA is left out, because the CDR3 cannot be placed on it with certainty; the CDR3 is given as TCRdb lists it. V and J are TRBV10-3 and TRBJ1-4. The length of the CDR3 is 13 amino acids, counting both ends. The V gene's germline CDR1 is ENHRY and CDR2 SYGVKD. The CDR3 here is CAISVSRVAGNTD.

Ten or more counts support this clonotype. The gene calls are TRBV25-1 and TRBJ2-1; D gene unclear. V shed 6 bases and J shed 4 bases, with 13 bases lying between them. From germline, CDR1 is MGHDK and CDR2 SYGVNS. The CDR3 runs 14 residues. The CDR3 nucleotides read TGTGCCAGCAGAGACGGGCCTAAGTACAATGAGCAGTTCTTC. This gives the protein CASRDGPKYNEQFF.

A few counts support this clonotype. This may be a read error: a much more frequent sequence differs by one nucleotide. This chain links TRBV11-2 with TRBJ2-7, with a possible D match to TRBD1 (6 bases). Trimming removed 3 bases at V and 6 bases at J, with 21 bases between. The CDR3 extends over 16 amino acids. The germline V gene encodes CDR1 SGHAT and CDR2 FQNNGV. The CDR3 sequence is CASSLAPGARSFEQYF. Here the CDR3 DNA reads TGTGCCAGCAGCTTGGCGCCAGGGGCCCGGAGTTTCGAGCAGTACTTC.

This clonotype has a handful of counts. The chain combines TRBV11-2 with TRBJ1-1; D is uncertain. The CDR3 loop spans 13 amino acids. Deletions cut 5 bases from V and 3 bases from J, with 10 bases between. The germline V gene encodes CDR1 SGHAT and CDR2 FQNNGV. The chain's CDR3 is CASSRLWDTEAFF. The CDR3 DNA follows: TGTGCCAGCAGCCGCCTTTGGGACACTGAAGCTTTCTTT.

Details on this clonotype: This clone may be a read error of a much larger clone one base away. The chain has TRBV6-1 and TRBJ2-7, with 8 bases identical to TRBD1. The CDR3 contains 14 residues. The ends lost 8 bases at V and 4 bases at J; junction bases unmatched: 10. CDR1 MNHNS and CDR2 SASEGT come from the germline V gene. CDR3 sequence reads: CASRSPGQAYEQYF. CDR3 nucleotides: TGTGCCAGCCGGTCCCCGGGACAGGCATACGAGCAGTACTTC.

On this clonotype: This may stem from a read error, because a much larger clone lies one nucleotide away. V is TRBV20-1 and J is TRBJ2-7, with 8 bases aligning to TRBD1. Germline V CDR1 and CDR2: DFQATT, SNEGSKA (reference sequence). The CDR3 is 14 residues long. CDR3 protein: CGASRQGTTYEQYF. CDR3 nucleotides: TGCGGTGCTAGCCGACAGGGGACAACCTACGAGCAGTACTTC.

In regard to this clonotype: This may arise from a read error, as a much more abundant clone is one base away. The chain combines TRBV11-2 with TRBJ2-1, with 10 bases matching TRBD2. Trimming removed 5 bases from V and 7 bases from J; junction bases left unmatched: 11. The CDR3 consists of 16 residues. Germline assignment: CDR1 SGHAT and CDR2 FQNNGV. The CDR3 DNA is TGTGCCAGCAGCCGAGGACTAGCGGCAGGGGAGAATGAGCAGTTCTTC. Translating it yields CASSRGLAAGENEQFF.

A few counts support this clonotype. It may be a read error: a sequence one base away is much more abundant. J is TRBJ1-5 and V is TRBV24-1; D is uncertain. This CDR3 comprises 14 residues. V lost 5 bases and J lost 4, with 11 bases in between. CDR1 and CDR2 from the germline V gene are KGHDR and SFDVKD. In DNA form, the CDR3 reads TGTGCCACCAGTGCCCAGGTAGTTAATCAGCCCCAGCATTTT. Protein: CATSAQVVNQPQHF.

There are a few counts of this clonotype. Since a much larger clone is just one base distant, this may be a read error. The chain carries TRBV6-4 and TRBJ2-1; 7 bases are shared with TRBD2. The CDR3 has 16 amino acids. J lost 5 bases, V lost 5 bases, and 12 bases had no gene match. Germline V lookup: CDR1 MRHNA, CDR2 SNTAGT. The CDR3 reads CASSHRSSGKNNEQFF. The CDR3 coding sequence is TGTGCCAGCAGTCACCGTTCAAGCGGGAAAAACAATGAGCAGTTCTTC.

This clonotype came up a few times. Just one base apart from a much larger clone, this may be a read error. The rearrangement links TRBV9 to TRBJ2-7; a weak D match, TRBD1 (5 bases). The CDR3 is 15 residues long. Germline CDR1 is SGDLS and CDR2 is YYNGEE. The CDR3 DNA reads TGTGCCAGCAGCGTAGATCCAGGGTTGATCTACGAGCCGTACTTC. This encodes CASSVDPGLIYEPYF.